The 14 T cell receptor beta chains presented below share a single source sample, sequenced in a study of cytomegalovirus exposure and HLA in healthy donors. Primers for the PCR totalled 60 Vbeta and 13 Jbeta. TCRdb keeps only in-frame clones here, not all; method: immunoSEQ multiplex PCR. The sample lists 150,000 to 200,000 clones, 60% to 80% seen once, with over 10% in the top ten. Sequenced: PBMCs. The receptors derive from a woman in her 50s in good health and CMV-seropositive.

This chain joins TRBV5-1 and TRBJ2-5; TRBD1 matches at 9 bases. CDR1 and CDR2 (germline): SGHRS, YFSETQ. The V and J ends lost 4 bases and 0 bases, in that order; junction bases with no gene match: 7. The CDR3 consists of 16 residues. The CDR3 DNA follows: TGCGCCAGCAGCGCCGGAGACAGGGGGTACCAAGAGACCCAGTACTTC. Translation: CASSAGDRGYQETQYF.

This chain uses TRBV5-1 with TRBJ1-5; no reliable D call. The CDR3 totals 14 residues. The V end was cut by 0 bases, the J end by 5 bases, with 9 bases between. Germline lookup yields CDR1 SGHRS and CDR2 YFSETQ. CDR3 nucleotide sequence: TGCGCCAGCAGCTTGGGGAGGGCCCATCAGCCCCAGCATTTT. Protein product: CASSLGRAHQPQHF.

V and J are TRBV15 and TRBJ2-7; 9 positions agree with TRBD1. In germline, CDR1 is LNHNV, CDR2 YYDKDF (reference sequence). V was pared by 0 bases and J by 4 bases, with 7 bases of the junction left unmatched. This CDR3 has 16 amino acids. This chain's CDR3 is CATSREGTGRLYEQYF. Written as DNA, the CDR3 is TGTGCCACCAGCAGAGAAGGGACAGGGAGGTTGTACGAGCAGTACTTC.

This chain joins TRBV6-5 and TRBJ2-5, with D possibly matching TRBD2 (7 bases). The tail of the sequence fits TRBJ2-7 better, so the J call may be wrong. CDR1 MNHEY and CDR2 SVGAGI come from the germline V gene. The CDR3 covers 14 residues. This CDR3 is CASSKGGAGNEQYF. CDR3 nucleotide sequence: TGTGCCAGCAGCAAAGGGGGGGCCGGGAACGAGCAGTACTTC.

The CDR3 coding sequence is TGTGCCAGCAGAGCGACTAGCGGAAACACCGGGGAGCTGTTTTTT. Its protein is CASRATSGNTGELFF. This rearrangement joins TRBV2 to TRBJ2-2; TRBD2 agrees at 9 bases. V lost 6 bases and J lost 2; bases outside the gene matches: 4. The CDR3 length is 15 residues. The germline V gene has CDR1 SNHLY and CDR2 FYNNEI.

V usage is TRBV7-3 and J usage is TRBJ1-1; D is unresolved. Germline V gene sequence: CDR1 SGHTA, CDR2 FQGTGA. The CDR3 runs 14 residues. Trimming shortened V by 2 bases and J by 9 bases, and 16 bases separated the two germline ends. The DNA for the CDR3 is TGTGCCAGCAGCTTACATTCGGGTGCCCGTAAAGCTTTCTTT. It yields the protein CASSLHSGARKAFF.

This clone was counted a few times. The rearrangement joins TRBV7-9 to TRBJ1-2; D perhaps matches TRBD1 (6 bases). The germline V gene has CDR1 SEHNR and CDR2 FQNEAQ (reference sequence). V dropped 11 bases and J dropped 3 bases, with 16 bases sitting between them. The CDR3 runs to 13 residues. The CDR3 loop is CAARRGTDYGYTF. CDR3 in DNA: TGTGCCGCGCGCAGGGGCACGGACTATGGCTACACCTTC.

This chain connects TRBV15 to TRBJ2-7; 10 bases align to TRBD2. The V and J ends lost 5 bases and 3 bases, in that order; junction bases with no gene match: 4. There are 14 residues in the CDR3. Germline V gene lookup returns CDR1 LNHNV and CDR2 YYDKDF (reference sequence). As DNA, the CDR3 is TGTGCCACCAGCCTTGCTAGCGGGGGCTACGAGCAGTACTTC. It specifies CATSLASGGYEQYF.

The rearrangement links TRBV11-3 to TRBJ2-1, with TRBD1 as a possible D gene (5 bases). CDR3 length: 16 amino acids. V shed 1 base and J shed 4 bases, with 14 bases lying between them. Germline loops: CDR1 SGHNT, CDR2 YENEEA. The CDR3 protein is CASSLGGRAGYNEQFF. The CDR3 region has the DNA TGTGCCAGCAGCTTAGGAGGCAGGGCAGGATACAATGAGCAGTTCTTC. The variable domain in full, with the rest retrieved from reference TRBV11-3 and TRBJ2-1, is EAGVVQSPRYKIIEKKQPVAFWCNPISGHNTLYWYLQNLGQGPELLIRYENEEAVDDSQLPKDRFSAERLKGVDSTLKIQPAELGDSAVYLCASSLGGRAGYNEQFFGPGTRLTVL.

The genes are TRBV11-2 and TRBJ2-5; D gene uncertain. The germline V and J ends were trimmed by 3 bases and 3 bases, with 11 bases remaining between them. Germline V gene sequence: CDR1 SGHAT, CDR2 FQNNGV. This CDR3 has 14 residues. The CDR3 protein is CASSFWPAEETQYF. In DNA form, the CDR3 reads TGTGCCAGCAGCTTCTGGCCGGCGGAAGAGACCCAGTACTTC.

The genes are TRBV2 and TRBJ1-2; 9 bases are shared with TRBD1. The germline gives CDR1 SNHLY, CDR2 FYNNEI. Losses at the gene ends were 8 bases for V and 8 bases for J; bases not matched to a gene: 12. This CDR3 is built from 14 residues. The CDR3 region is CASGEDRGGGGYTF. As DNA, the CDR3 is TGTGCCAGCGGGGAGGACAGGGGAGGAGGCGGCTACACCTTC.

This clone was observed a few times. J is TRBJ1-2 and V is TRBV7-8; D is possibly TRBD1 (5 bases). Germline V gene lookup returns CDR1 SGHVS and CDR2 FQNEAQ. The CDR3 is 18 residues long. The V gene lost 5 bases and the J gene lost 3 bases, with 25 bases spanning the gap. The CDR3 nucleotides are TGTGCCAGCAGCCTAAAAGACAGTCCCCCTCGGTTTGACTATGGCTACACCTTC. This gives the protein CASSLKDSPPRFDYGYTF.

The chain links TRBV2 to TRBJ1-4; no clear D. The V gene lost 6 bases and the J gene lost 3 bases, with 11 bases spanning the gap. CDR1 is SNHLY, CDR2 FYNNEI, per germline. CDR3 length: 14 amino acids. The CDR3 region has the DNA TGTGCCAGCAGCCGAAACGGGGCTAATGAAAAACTGTTTTTT. It specifies CASSRNGANEKLFF.

This sequence joins TRBV27 and TRBJ1-1, with D perhaps matching TRBD1 (5 bases). The ends were cut back, 6 bases at V and 3 bases at J, with 11 bases in the middle. This CDR3 contains 13 residues. Germline values: CDR1 MNHEY, CDR2 SMNVEV (reference sequence). The CDR3 spells CASSRDSDTEAFF. CDR3 coding DNA: TGTGCCAGCAGCCGGGACTCGGACACTGAAGCTTTCTTT.